This T cell receptor (beta chain) was identified during a study of blood T cell repertoires in COVID-19. For the study at large: Samples came from the United States, Italy and Spain, spanning acute and convalescent COVID-19. In each case, the material was cDNA or gDNA derived from T cells, B-cell-depleted T cells, or PBMCs.

In the authors' methods: Estimation of nucleated cell counts was performed using reference gene primer amplification. Profiled with immunoSEQ multiplex PCR; TCRdb holds only in-frame clones, not every one. V, J and clone size reflect that table, while D and trimming were determined from the DNA. The table has some 200,000 clones, roughly 75% seen once. The TCR comes from a woman between 65 and 79 years old with acute or convalescent COVID-19. The sample was peripheral blood.

CDR3 sequence (DNA): TGTGCCATCACGGTGAGGGAGGACTATGGCTACACCTTC. Translation: CAITVREDYGYTF. V usage is TRBV10-3 and J usage is TRBJ1-2; no clear D gene. The germline gives CDR1 ENHRY, CDR2 SYGVKD. The CDR3 consists of 13 residues. Trimming cost V 7 bases and J 3 bases, with 12 bases left between them.